These 21 T cell receptor beta chains originate from one sample sequenced in a study of human thymus T cells. Method: immunoSEQ multiplex PCR; TCRdb's copy keeps in-frame clones and lacks some. The repertoire holds 120,000 or so clones, with around 94% as singletons. Surgeons resected thymus tissue during corrective heart surgery. Sequences were obtained from thymus tissue. These receptors all come from a boy under two years old with a congenital heart defect but otherwise immunologically healthy.

This rearrangement joins TRBV19 to TRBJ2-7; TRBD1 is a possible D gene (6 bases). Deletions cut 2 bases from V and 7 bases from J, with 15 bases between. The CDR3 sequence is 14 residues long. Germline CDR1 and CDR2: LNHDA and SQIVND (reference sequence). CDR3 region: CASSIRNRVREQYF. For the CDR3, the DNA is TGTGCCAGTAGTATACGGAACAGGGTGAGGGAGCAGTACTTC. Complete variable domain (other parts from reference TRBV19 and TRBJ2-7): DGGITQSPKYLFRKEGQNVTLSCEQNLNHDAMYWYRQDPGQGLRLIYYSQIVNDFQKGDIAEGYSVSREKKESFPLTVTSAQKNPTAFYLCASSIRNRVREQYFGPGTRLTVT.

The V gene is TRBV15, the J gene TRBJ1-5; tentative D call: TRBD1 (5 bases). Germline assignment: CDR1 LNHNV and CDR2 YYDKDF (reference sequence). The V and J ends lost 4 bases and 2 bases respectively, with 12 bases between them. This CDR3 is built from 15 residues. The CDR3, as DNA: TGTGCCACCAGCACCAGGGAGGAAGGCAATCAGCCCCAGCATTTT. Translation gives CATSTREEGNQPQHF.

J is TRBJ2-3 and V is TRBV9; 8 positions agree with TRBD2. CDR1 SGDLS and CDR2 YYNGEE come from the germline V gene. The V gene end was trimmed by 3 bases and the J gene end by 3 bases; junction bases not matched to a gene: 9. The CDR3 is 16 residues long. In nucleotides, the CDR3 is TGTGCCAGCAGCGCTATTATAGCGGGGTCAACAGATACGCAGTATTTT. Amino acid sequence: CASSAIIAGSTDTQYF. The full variable domain, its missing parts supplied by reference TRBV9 and TRBJ2-3, is DSGVTQTPKHLITATGQRVTLRCSPRSGDLSVYWYQQSLDQGLQFLIQYYNGEERAKGNILERFSAQQFPDLHSELNLSSLELGDSALYFCASSAIIAGSTDTQYFGPGTRLTVL.

This chain connects TRBV7-9 to TRBJ2-2; 8 bases align to TRBD2. In germline, CDR1 is SEHNR, CDR2 FQNEAQ (reference sequence). V trimming: 5 bases; J trimming: 4 bases; junction bases outside the gene matches: 18. The CDR3 spans 19 residues. CDR3 sequence: CASSPPGGGDRILTGELFF. The CDR3 coding sequence is TGTGCCAGCAGCCCACCCGGGGGGGGTGACAGGATTCTCACCGGGGAGCTGTTTTTT.

The chain joins TRBV10-3 to TRBJ2-1, with 15 bases identical to TRBD2. Per germline, CDR1 ENHRY and CDR2 SYGVKD. The CDR3 is 17 amino acids. V was clipped by 4 bases and J by 5 bases; unmatched bases: 6. DNA of the CDR3: TGTGCCATCAGTGGGACTAGCGGGGGGGCTAGGGACAATGAGCAGTTCTTC. This codes for CAISGTSGGARDNEQFF.

This sequence joins TRBV28 and TRBJ1-6; the match to TRBD1 covers 9 bases. This CDR3 is built from 15 residues. V trimming: 4 bases; J trimming: 7 bases; junction bases outside the gene matches: 5. The germline gives CDR1 MDHEN, CDR2 SYDVKM. CDR3 region: CASSCRQGGNSPLHF. The CDR3 nucleotides read TGTGCCAGCAGTTGCCGACAGGGGGGGAATTCACCCCTCCACTTT.

A single count supports this clone. The gene calls are TRBV5-8 and TRBJ2-7; the D gene is possibly TRBD1 (5 bases). The CDR3 loop spans 14 amino acids. The ends were cut back, 2 bases at V and 2 bases at J, with 11 bases in the middle. Per germline, CDR1 SGHTS and CDR2 YDEGEE. The CDR3 is CASSFKGLPYEQYF. The DNA of the CDR3 is TGTGCCAGCAGCTTTAAGGGGTTACCCTACGAGCAGTACTTC.

This chain connects TRBV19 to TRBJ1-1, with TRBD1 matching 8 bases. V gave up 5 bases and J gave up 1 base; unmatched junction bases: 9. The CDR3 is 16 residues long. Germline CDR1 reads LNHDA; CDR2 reads SQIVND (reference sequence). Here the CDR3 DNA reads TGTGCCAGTAGTCCGGACAGGGTATATGAGAACACTGAAGCTTTCTTT. It specifies CASSPDRVYENTEAFF. The variable domain in full, with the rest retrieved from reference TRBV19 and TRBJ1-1, is DGGITQSPKYLFRKEGQNVTLSCEQNLNHDAMYWYRQDPGQGLRLIYYSQIVNDFQKGDIAEGYSVSREKKESFPLTVTSAQKNPTAFYLCASSPDRVYENTEAFFGQGTRLTVV.

The table lists this clone with a count of one. This chain links TRBV4-1 with TRBJ2-7; D unclear. The V and J ends lost 1 base and 6 bases respectively, with 7 bases between them. The germline V gene has CDR1 MGHRA and CDR2 YSYEKL. The CDR3 consists of 12 residues. The CDR3 loop reads CASSQGGTEQYF. The CDR3 DNA reads TGCGCCAGCAGCCAAGGGGGAACCGAGCAGTACTTC.

This chain joins TRBV11-2 and TRBJ1-1; 8 bases fit TRBD1. The CDR3 consists of 17 residues. J gave up 0 bases and V 4 bases, and 10 bases lay outside the gene matches. The germline V gene has CDR1 SGHAT and CDR2 FQNNGV. CDR3 loop: CASSSSTAGGLNTEAFF. The CDR3 bases are TGTGCCAGCAGCTCAAGTACGGCAGGGGGCCTGAACACTGAAGCTTTCTTT.

The chain carries TRBV27 and TRBJ1-6, with TRBD1 matching over 10 bases. The V gene's germline CDR1 is MNHEY and CDR2 SMNVEV (reference sequence). The CDR3 totals 16 residues. V gave up 2 bases and J gave up 4 bases; unmatched junction bases: 2. CDR3 nucleotide sequence: TGTGCCAGCAGTTTAGGGACAGGGGCTTATAATTCACCCCTCCACTTT. This encodes CASSLGTGAYNSPLHF.

V gene TRBV27 combines with J gene TRBJ1-2; TRBD1 agrees at 7 bases. In germline, CDR1 is MNHEY, CDR2 SMNVEV (reference sequence). Germline trimming cut 5 bases from V and 11 bases from J; bases unmatched to any gene: 14. The length of the CDR3 is 14 residues. CDR3 coding DNA: TGTGCCAGCAGTACCCGGAGAACAGGGGCGAGATACACCTTC. Translated: CASSTRRTGARYTF.

Concerning this clone: A junction boundary mismatches the germline segment, possibly from a read error. The genes are TRBV5-4 and TRBJ1-2; D remains unclear. Germline V gene sequence: CDR1 SGHNT, CDR2 YYREEE (reference sequence). The CDR3 runs to 13 residues. Here the CDR3 DNA reads TGTGCCAGCAGCTTGTTCGGTGGGCAGTCCCCCGGTTTC. It specifies CASSLFGGQSPGF.

This sequence joins TRBV28 and TRBJ2-2, with 8 positions matching TRBD1. Germline assignment: CDR1 MDHEN and CDR2 SYDVKM. The CDR3 has 16 amino acids. Trimming at V came to 4 bases and at J to 2 bases, leaving 6 bases not matched to a gene. CDR3 in amino acids: CASSWDRSFNTGELFF. CDR3 in DNA: TGTGCCAGCAGTTGGGACAGGAGCTTCAACACCGGGGAGCTGTTTTTT.

V usage is TRBV2 and J usage is TRBJ1-3; 7 nucleotides line up with TRBD1. CDR3 length: 13 amino acids. Germline V lookup: CDR1 SNHLY, CDR2 FYNNEI. With 7 bases clipped from V and 5 bases from J, the junction kept 5 bases outside the gene matches. CDR3 in DNA: TGTGCCAGCACCCCAGGGGGTAGAAACACCATATATTTT. Amino acids: CASTPGGRNTIYF.

The CDR3 loop is CASSLSSLFNPIENIQYF. The CDR3 DNA follows: TGTGCCAGCTCCTTGTCATCGTTATTTAACCCCATCGAAAACATTCAGTACTTC. The rearrangement uses TRBV2 and TRBJ2-4; D gene uncertain. This CDR3 comprises 18 residues. Trimming cost V 8 bases and J 5 bases, with 28 bases left between them. CDR1 SNHLY and CDR2 FYNNEI come from the germline V gene. Together with reference TRBV2 and TRBJ2-4, the CDR3 gives the full variable domain: EPEVTQTPSHQVTQMGQEVILRCVPISNHLYFYWYRQILGQKVEFLVSFYNNEISEKSEIFDDQFSVERPDGSNFTLKIRSTKLEDSAMYFCASSLSSLFNPIENIQYFGAGTRLSVL.

V is TRBV30 and J is TRBJ2-1; D remains ambiguous. V lost 2 bases and J 0 bases, leaving 20 bases between the germline ends. Germline CDR1 GTSNPN, CDR2 SVGIG (reference sequence). This CDR3 contains 18 residues. CDR3 bases: TGTGCCTGGAGTATTCGGACCCCAGACCCTAGCTCCTACAATGAGCAGTTCTTC. It encodes CAWSIRTPDPSSYNEQFF. The complete variable domain, with remaining parts taken from reference TRBV30 and TRBJ2-1, reads SQTIHQWPATLVQPVGSPLSLECTVEGTSNPNLYWYRQAAGRGLQLLFYSVGIGQISSEVPQNLSASRPQDRQFILSSKKLLLSDSGFYLCAWSIRTPDPSSYNEQFFGPGTRLTVL.

This rearrangement joins TRBV5-6 to TRBJ2-7; perhaps TRBD2 as D (6 bases). CDR1 is SGHDT, CDR2 YYEEEE, per germline. The CDR3 loop spans 13 amino acids. Trimming pared 2 bases from V and 7 bases from J, leaving 13 bases between. This CDR3 is CASSLGRSREQYF. The CDR3 region has the DNA TGTGCCAGCAGCTTAGGGAGGTCCCGGGAGCAGTACTTC.

The V call is TRBV19, the J call TRBJ1-2; TRBD1 agrees at 7 bases. This CDR3 contains 15 residues. Germline V lookup: CDR1 LNHDA, CDR2 SQIVND (reference sequence). The junction had 16 bases not matched to a gene; V was cut back by 2 bases and J by 13 bases. CDR3 loop: CASSISKVSGEGATF. In nucleotides, the CDR3 is TGTGCCAGTAGTATAAGTAAGGTTTCCGGTGAGGGGGCCACCTTC. The full variable domain, with the rest looked up from reference TRBV19 and TRBJ1-2, is DGGITQSPKYLFRKEGQNVTLSCEQNLNHDAMYWYRQDPGQGLRLIYYSQIVNDFQKGDIAEGYSVSREKKESFPLTVTSAQKNPTAFYLCASSISKVSGEGATFGSGTRLTVV.

The chain uses TRBV9 and TRBJ2-1, with 7 nucleotides matching TRBD1. Trimming at V came to 0 bases and at J to 4 bases, leaving 7 bases not matched to a gene. The CDR3 consists of 16 residues. Germline CDR1 and CDR2: SGDLS and YYNGEE. The CDR3 DNA is TGTGCCAGCAGCGTAGCCACAGGGGCCCTATACAATGAGCAGTTCTTC. This encodes CASSVATGALYNEQFF.

The chain has TRBV7-2 and TRBJ2-3; D gene uncertain. Germline CDR1 is SGHTA and CDR2 is FQGNSA. The CDR3 consists of 14 residues. Trimming took off 1 base at V and 6 bases at J, with 11 bases between the two ends. CDR3 nucleotides: TGTGCCAGCAGCTTAGAGTCGGTCCGCGATACGCAGTATTTT. This gives the protein CASSLESVRDTQYF.